The TCR beta chain described here comes from a study of blood T cells in healthy people across ages. Using a J-beta primer mix together with a sample-barcoded 5' primer, a second PCR was run for about 7 to 12 cycles. From the 5' RACE reads, TCRdb called clonotypes with MiXCR, one entry per CDR3 protein. The sample lists more than 500,000 distinct CDR3 sequences, roughly 28% occurring once. The CDR3 is 14 amino acids. The germline gives CDR1 SQVTM, CDR2 ANQGSEA. V lost 7 bases and J lost 2; bases outside the gene matches: 7. The rearrangement uses TRBV29-1 and TRBJ2-1; 8 bases match TRBD1. The sample was blood. The TCR was taken from a woman in her seventies in good health. CDR3 sequence (DNA): TGCAGCGCAAAGGGACAGGAGACCTACAATGAGCAGTTCTTC. Residues: CSAKGQETYNEQFF.